The sequence of this T cell receptor (beta chain) was determined in a study of early T cells in non-severe SARS-CoV-2 infection. The CDR3 is 14 residues long. V was pared by 5 bases and J by 3 bases, with 8 bases of the junction left unmatched. The germline gives CDR1 DFQATT, CDR2 SNEGSKA (reference sequence). TCRdb passed the 5' RACE reads through MiXCR, listing each CDR3 protein once. Of about 81,000 distinct CDR3 sequences in the sample, more than 13% were seen once. Sequencing was performed on whole blood. The TCR originated in an adult who was a healthcare worker with PCR-confirmed SARS-CoV-2 infection or an uninfected control (not recorded which). This chain links TRBV20-1 with TRBJ2-7; 9 nucleotides agree with TRBD2. Written as DNA, the CDR3 is TGCAGTGCTGTACGCAGCGGGGGGTTCTACGAGCAGTACTTC. The encoded protein is CSAVRSGGFYEQYF.